This T cell receptor beta chain was sequenced for a study of blood T cell repertoires in COVID-19 (TCRdb year 2020). About the study as a whole: The collaborator samples originated in the United States, Italy and Spain and spanned the acute and convalescent phases of COVID-19. The prospective study material was composed of cDNA or gDNA derived from T cells, B-cell-depleted T cells, or PBMCs. Deeply sampled blood TCRbeta repertoires from subjects exposed to, actively infected with, or recovered from COVID-19 were included in the dataset. The repertoires were released in a freely available public database intended as a resource for research on the immune response to SARS-CoV-2. The samples were drawn from the first 160 participants of the ongoing ImmuneRACE study and from 950 to 1,500 subjects provided by 6 global collaborators. Nearly every sample came with metadata listing a de-identified subject ID, COVID-19 status, age in years and sex. Where available, HLA class I and class II types were obtained from metadata supplied by the sample provider rather than from assay-based typing. Overall study results and their limits: The quantity of clinical and demographic metadata differed by source and by participant and was supplied without curation.

The CDR3 contains 16 residues, cysteine and phenylalanine counted. Only the CDR3 region is kept as DNA, spanning 48 bases read in frame from base 1. V is pared back by 6 bases and J by 7 bases, with 21 bases lying between the germline termini. CDR1 and CDR2 (SGHAT, FQNNGV) derive from the germline V gene. As for this clone: The clone's antigen remains unknown. Base-call qualities are not available, and no considerably larger clone is one nucleotide away.

Whole blood was collected in K2EDTA tubes by collaborating institutions according to the institutions' own protocols. For TCRbeta analysis, collaborators shipped samples in one of three forms: frozen whole blood, isolated PBMCs, or DNA extracted from either of those sample types. The immunoSEQ Assay, a bias-controlled multiplex PCR, was used to amplify TCRbeta CDR3 regions from genomic DNA. From the authors' description of their analysis: The number of nucleated cells in each sample was estimated by amplification of reference gene primers within the assay. To quantify the absolute abundance of each unique TCRbeta CDR3 rearrangement, sequence reads were collapsed and filtered. For each sample, productive Simpson clonality was calculated by taking the square root of Simpson's diversity index across productive rearrangements. In TCRdb, the immuneACCESS table is reduced to in-frame sequences with V and J assigned. These tables do not hold every clone; where another copy was compared, an unresolved V gene accounts for under half, and the others remain unexplained. V, J and clone size are those of that table, while D and trimming were read from the DNA. Here the sample has about 210,000 clones; approximately 87% occur a single time. The top ten clones comprise approximately 0.75% of the sample.

The clonotype comes from a woman in her seventies with acute or convalescent COVID-19. The source material was peripheral blood. The rearrangement combines TRBV11-2 with TRBJ1-4, with the D segment identity uncertain. The CDR3 region: CASRSVVHKQSEKLFF. The DNA sequence is TGTGCCAGCAGGTCCGTCGTCCATAAACAGAGTGAAAAACTGTTTTTT.